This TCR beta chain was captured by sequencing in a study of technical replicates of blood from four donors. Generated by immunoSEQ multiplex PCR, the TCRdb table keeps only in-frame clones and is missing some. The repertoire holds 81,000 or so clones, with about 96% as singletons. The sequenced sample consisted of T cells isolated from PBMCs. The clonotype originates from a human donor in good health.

This chain's CDR3 is CAISEGDRARGYTF. The CDR3, as DNA: TGTGCCATCAGTGAAGGAGACCGAGCGCGTGGCTACACCTTC. J is TRBJ1-2 and V is TRBV10-3; no clear D gene. The CDR3 spans 14 residues. Germline V gene lookup returns CDR1 ENHRY and CDR2 SYGVKD. The V and J ends lost 3 bases and 7 bases respectively, with 15 bases between them.